The subject of this entry is one TCR beta chain. The target antigen is unknown. The source of the sample is a study of vaccination and CD4 T cells after COVID-19. For the study at large: In the control cultures, a CEFX pool, an HIV-1 Nef pool, or no peptide was supplied.

Study-level results: The study found median SARS-CoV-2-reactive clonotypes rising from roughly 19 to 38, not significantly. Only after vaccination were a median roughly 90% of convalescents' reactive clones seen.

V lost 6 bases to trimming and J lost 0 bases; unmatched junction nucleotides: 6. The CDR3 loop spans 15 amino acids. This sample's treatment: approximately nine-day PBMC culture with coronavirus spike peptide pools or control peptides (ViraFEST assay). Before TCRs were sequenced, ViraFEST expanded antigen-specific T cells with peptide pools. Oncomine TCR Beta short-read sequencing was applied to DNA from cultured CD4+ T cells. TCRdb analysed the PCR reads with MiXCR anew, one entry per CDR3 protein. The sample lists fewer than 12,000 distinct CDR3 sequences, 64% occurring once. The rearrangement uses TRBV12-3 or TRBV12-4 and TRBJ2-7; 9 bases map to TRBD1. The sequenced sample was CD4+ T cells from blood, cultured in vitro. The TCR sequence derives from a human donor who had recovered from COVID-19. CDR3 sequence reads: CASSRGTGSSYEQYF. The DNA of the CDR3 is TGTGCCAGCAGCCGAGGGACAGGGAGCTCCTACGAGCAGTACTTC.